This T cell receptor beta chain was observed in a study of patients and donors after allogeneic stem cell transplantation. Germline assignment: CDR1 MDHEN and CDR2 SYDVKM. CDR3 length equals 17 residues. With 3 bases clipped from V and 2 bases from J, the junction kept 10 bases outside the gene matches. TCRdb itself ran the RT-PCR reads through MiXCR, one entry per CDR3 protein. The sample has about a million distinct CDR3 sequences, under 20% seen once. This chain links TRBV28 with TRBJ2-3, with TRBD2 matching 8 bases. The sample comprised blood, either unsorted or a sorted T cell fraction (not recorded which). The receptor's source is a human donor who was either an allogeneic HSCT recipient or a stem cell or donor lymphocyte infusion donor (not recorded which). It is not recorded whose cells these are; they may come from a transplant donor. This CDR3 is CASSFSQRETYTDTQYF. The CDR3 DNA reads TGTGCCAGCAGTTTCTCACAGCGGGAGACGTACACAGATACGCAGTATTTT.